This T cell receptor beta chain was identified in a study of blood T cells in healthy people across ages. Whole-study results and caveats: With age, beta diversity per million T cells declined roughly linearly, significantly by approximately 40.

Together with a sample-barcoded 5' primer, a J-beta primer mix was included in a second PCR lasting roughly 6 to 12 cycles. MiXCR was run by TCRdb on the 5' RACE reads, yielding one entry per CDR3 protein. This table has roughly 500,000 distinct CDR3 sequences, 20% to 30% appearing once. Per sample, extraction of total RNA gave at least 5.5 micrograms in every case. This clonotype has just a few counts. Its antigen is unidentified. The CDR3 totals 15 residues. V was pared by 5 bases and J by 4 bases, with 17 bases between. Per germline, CDR1 LNHDA and CDR2 SQIVND (reference sequence). The same data also went into a second study, on T cells of mothers and their children.

The V gene is TRBV19, the J gene TRBJ1-2; D perhaps matches TRBD1 (5 bases). The sequence came from a boy between 10 and 17 years old in good health. Sequencing input: blood. CDR3 protein: CASSLGTIVVYGYTF. The CDR3 nucleotides are TGTGCCAGTAGTCTGGGGACGATTGTAGTCTATGGCTACACCTTC.